These 8 T cell receptor beta chains share one sample of origin, sequenced in a study of technical replicates of blood from several donors. The repertoire was sequenced with immunoSEQ multiplex PCR; TCRdb's copy has only in-frame clones and lacks some. The table includes 65,000 to 90,000 clones, 93% detected once. Sequenced input: T cells isolated from PBMCs. These receptors originate from a human donor in good health.

This clone has a single count. The rearrangement joins TRBV11-2 to TRBJ2-4; D is undetermined. The germline V gene encodes CDR1 SGHAT and CDR2 FQNNGV. V lost 0 bases and J 0 bases, leaving 12 bases between the germline ends. The CDR3 length is 17 residues. This CDR3 is CASSLDAFSGAKNIQYF. Here the CDR3 DNA reads TGTGCCAGCAGCTTAGATGCGTTTTCTGGAGCCAAAAACATTCAGTACTTC.

The genes are TRBV28 and TRBJ2-1; 9 nucleotides agree with TRBD1. The V segment lost 7 bases and the J segment 8 bases; nucleotides outside the gene matches: 15. The CDR3 is made up of 16 amino acids. Germline CDR1 reads MDHEN; CDR2 reads SYDVKM. CDR3 sequence (DNA): TGTGCCAGCAATTCACTGCCGGGACAGGGAGTTTATGAGCAGTTCTTC. It codes for CASNSLPGQGVYEQFF.

The chain couples TRBV7-8 to TRBJ2-1, with 7 bases that match TRBD2. Losses at the gene ends were 1 base for V and 4 bases for J; bases not matched to a gene: 7. The germline V gene encodes CDR1 SGHVS and CDR2 FQNEAQ. The CDR3 extends over 16 amino acids. The CDR3 is CASSLVVLALYNEQFF. The CDR3 DNA is TGTGCCAGCAGCTTAGTTGTACTAGCGCTATACAATGAGCAGTTCTTC.

The chain carries TRBV28 and TRBJ1-2, with TRBD1 as a possible D gene (6 bases). V shed 6 bases and J shed 5 bases, with 16 bases lying between them. Per the germline V gene, CDR1 is MDHEN and CDR2 is SYDVKM. The CDR3 is 14 residues long. The CDR3: CASSGTGTPYGYTF. CDR3 nucleotides: TGTGCCAGCAGCGGTACCGGGACACCTTATGGCTACACCTTC.

This chain uses TRBV7-2 with TRBJ2-7, with 11 positions matching TRBD2. CDR3 size: 14 residues. CDR1 and CDR2 (germline): SGHTA, FQGNSA. With 6 bases clipped from V and 4 bases from J, the junction kept 5 bases outside the gene matches. The DNA of the CDR3 is TGTGCCAGCAGTTCGGGACTAGCGGAGTACGAGCAGTACTTC. It yields the protein CASSSGLAEYEQYF.

The rearrangement links TRBV5-4 to TRBJ2-2, with TRBD2 matching over 10 bases. The CDR3 is 15 residues long. After removal of 0 bases from V and 7 bases from J, the junction contained 3 bases not matched to a gene. Germline V gene sequence: CDR1 SGHNT, CDR2 YYREEE (reference sequence). The CDR3 region is CASSLGLAGGGELFF. Here the CDR3 DNA reads TGTGCCAGCAGCTTGGGCTTAGCGGGAGGCGGGGAGCTGTTTTTT.

The rearrangement uses TRBV11-2 and TRBJ2-1, with a weak D call TRBD2 (7 bases). This CDR3 has 15 amino acids. V shed 4 bases and J shed 5 bases, with 15 bases lying between them. The V gene's germline CDR1 is SGHAT and CDR2 FQNNGV. The CDR3 sequence is CASSWGLAVNNEQFF. The CDR3 region has the DNA TGTGCCAGCAGCTGGGGGCTAGCGGTGAACAATGAGCAGTTCTTC.

This chain connects TRBV6-5 to TRBJ2-3, with 9 bases lining up with TRBD2. The length of the CDR3 is 16 residues. Trimming took 0 bases from V and 5 from J; bases not matched to a gene: 6. Per germline, CDR1 MNHEY and CDR2 SVGAGI. CDR3 protein: CASSYSGLAGLDTQYF. Written as DNA, the CDR3 is TGTGCCAGCAGTTACTCAGGCCTAGCGGGGCTAGATACGCAGTATTTT.